These 7 T cell receptor beta chains were sequenced from one sample in a study of cytomegalovirus exposure and HLA in healthy donors. The study ran its PCR with 60 Vbeta and 13 Jbeta primers. Produced via immunoSEQ multiplex PCR; TCRdb's table is partial and in-frame only. The sample table includes tens of thousands of clones. The specimen sequenced was PBMCs. These receptors originate from a middle-aged woman in good health and CMV-seropositive.

The chain recombines TRBV7-2 with TRBJ2-1; weak D call: TRBD1 (6 bases). The germline gives CDR1 SGHTA, CDR2 FQGNSA. The length of the CDR3 is 16 residues. Trimming left V 5 bases short and J 2 bases short, with 16 bases between. The CDR3 is CASSPQTGHTYNEQFF. CDR3 sequence (DNA): TGTGCCAGCAGCCCACAGACAGGACACACCTACAATGAGCAGTTCTTC.

This chain uses TRBV7-8 with TRBJ2-7; TRBD1 aligns across 9 bases. The CDR3 contains 15 residues. Germline CDR1 is SGHVS and CDR2 is FQNEAQ. The V and J ends lost 8 bases and 2 bases, in that order; junction bases with no gene match: 10. The DNA for the CDR3 is TGTGCCAGCTGGTCGGGACAGGGAAATACCTACGAGCAGTACTTC. It is translated as CASWSGQGNTYEQYF.

Details on this clone: One end of the junction fails to match germline, which may point to a read error. The chain joins TRBV30 to TRBJ1-1, with 7 nucleotides matching TRBD1. Germline V lookup: CDR1 GTSNPN, CDR2 SVGIG (reference sequence). The CDR3 loop spans 14 amino acids. CDR3 residues: CAWSVQGVETEDFF. CDR3 nucleotide sequence: TGTGCCTGGAGTGTCCAGGGGGTGGAAACTGAAGATTTCTTT. The whole variable domain, remainder taken from reference TRBV30 and TRBJ1-1, is SQTIHQWPATLVQPVGSPLSLECTVEGTSNPNLYWYRQAAGRGLQLLFYSVGIGQISSEVPQNLSASRPQDRQFILSSKKLLLSDSGFYLCAWSVQGVETEDFFGQGTRLTVV.

This chain uses TRBV6-4 with TRBJ1-1, with D hard to call. The V and J ends lost 5 bases and 0 bases respectively, with 7 bases between them. Germline V CDR1 and CDR2: MRHNA, SNTAGT. The CDR3 extends over 13 amino acids. CDR3 DNA sequence: TGTGCCAGCAGTATAACAGTGAACACTGAAGCTTTCTTT. Protein sequence: CASSITVNTEAFF.

This chain connects TRBV5-6 to TRBJ2-1; 8 bases are a match to TRBD2. The length of the CDR3 is 16 residues. From germline, CDR1 is SGHDT and CDR2 YYEEEE. V was clipped by 4 bases and J by 4 bases; unmatched bases: 10. CDR3 sequence: CASSGGTGGLYNEQFF. The CDR3, as DNA: TGTGCCAGCAGCGGAGGGACGGGAGGGCTTTACAATGAGCAGTTCTTC.

V usage is TRBV7-2 and J usage is TRBJ2-3; D possibly corresponds to TRBD2 (6 bases). V was cut by 4 bases and J by 3 bases, with 11 bases left in between. The CDR3 is 14 residues long. Germline CDR1 SGHTA, CDR2 FQGNSA. CDR3 amino acids: CASSSGLSTDTQYF. In nucleotides, the CDR3 is TGTGCCAGCAGCTCGGGACTGTCTACAGATACGCAGTATTTT.

The chain recombines TRBV7-8 with TRBJ2-7; 9 bases align to TRBD2. Germline-derived CDR1 and CDR2 are SGHVS and FQNEAQ. This CDR3 spans 14 amino acids. V lost 5 bases to trimming and J lost 2 bases; unmatched junction nucleotides: 4. The CDR3 spells CASSKRLAAYEQYF. CDR3 nucleotide sequence: TGTGCCAGCAGCAAAAGACTAGCGGCCTACGAGCAGTACTTC.